A single sample gave rise to the 22 T cell receptor beta chains below, sequenced in a study of cytomegalovirus exposure and HLA in healthy donors. Primers included in the PCR were 60 Vbeta and 13 Jbeta primers. Generated by immunoSEQ multiplex PCR, the TCRdb table keeps only in-frame clones and is missing some. The sample includes about 52,000 clones, around 70% of them seen just once. Sequencing used PBMCs. The receptor source for this set is a man aged 18 to 35 in good health and CMV-seronegative.

Only one count was recorded for this clone. This chain uses TRBV28 with TRBJ1-1, with D possibly being TRBD1 (5 bases). The CDR3 sequence is 14 residues long. Germline V gives CDR1 MDHEN, CDR2 SYDVKM. V shed 5 bases and J shed 7 bases, with 17 bases lying between them. The CDR3 DNA reads TGTGCCAGCAGTGGAATAGATAGGGGTAGTGAAGCTTTCTTT. Translation gives CASSGIDRGSEAFF.

The rearrangement links TRBV10-3 to TRBJ1-5; no firm D call. The germline V gene encodes CDR1 ENHRY and CDR2 SYGVKD. CDR3 length equals 15 residues. Trimming took off 0 bases at V and 3 bases at J, with 9 bases between the two ends. CDR3 sequence: CAISESGGLNQPQHF. The CDR3 bases are TGTGCCATCAGTGAGTCAGGAGGGCTCAATCAGCCCCAGCATTTT.

This chain connects TRBV29-1 to TRBJ2-7, with D perhaps TRBD2 (6 bases). Per the germline V gene, CDR1 is SQVTM and CDR2 is ANQGSEA. The CDR3 is 13 amino acids. V was shortened by 3 bases and J by 3 bases, with 12 bases between the two germline ends. In DNA, the CDR3 is TGCAGCGTTGAGGGACTCGACCGCTACGAGCAGTACTTC. It specifies CSVEGLDRYEQYF.

The rearrangement links TRBV29-1 to TRBJ2-5; 9 nucleotides match TRBD2. Germline V gene data show CDR1 as SQVTM and CDR2 as ANQGSEA. Trimming took 4 bases from V and 3 from J; bases not matched to a gene: 9. The CDR3 is 15 residues long. CDR3 in amino acids: CSVADLAGRKETQYF. The DNA of the CDR3 is TGCAGCGTTGCTGACCTAGCGGGGCGAAAAGAGACCCAGTACTTC. Filled out from reference TRBV29-1 and TRBJ2-5, the complete variable domain reads SAVISQKPSRDICQRGTSLTIQCQVDSQVTMMFWYRQQPGQSLTLIATANQGSEATYESGFVIDKFPISRPNLTFSTLTVSNMSPEDSSIYLCSVADLAGRKETQYFGPGTRLLVL.

This rearrangement joins TRBV4-1 to TRBJ2-7; 10 bases align to TRBD2. The CDR3 has 15 residues. Per the germline V gene, CDR1 is MGHRA and CDR2 is YSYEKL. Trimming took 1 base from V and 0 from J; bases not matched to a gene: 0. Here the CDR3 DNA reads TGCGCCAGCAGCCAAGGACTAGCGGGCTCCTACGAGCAGTACTTC. Its translation is CASSQGLAGSYEQYF.

This chain joins TRBV11-2 and TRBJ1-1, with D perhaps TRBD1 (6 bases). V lost 0 bases and J lost 1, with 9 bases in between. The CDR3 has 15 residues. Germline lookup yields CDR1 SGHAT and CDR2 FQNNGV. CDR3 DNA: TGTGCCAGCAGCTTAGACAGGGGCAAGAACACTGAAGCTTTCTTT. Protein: CASSLDRGKNTEAFF.

V usage is TRBV13 and J usage is TRBJ2-1; a weak D match, TRBD1 (6 bases). The CDR3 runs to 12 residues. The germline V gene has CDR1 PRHDT and CDR2 FYEKMQ (reference sequence). V lost 5 bases and J 6 bases, leaving 8 bases between the germline ends. The chain's CDR3 is CASSTQGNEQFF. Here the CDR3 DNA reads TGTGCCAGCAGCACACAGGGCAATGAGCAGTTCTTC.

This sequence joins TRBV18 and TRBJ2-7, with D maybe TRBD1 (6 bases). V lost 5 bases and J lost 0, with 11 bases in between. The CDR3 runs 14 residues. CDR1 is KGHSH, CDR2 LQKENI, per germline. CDR3 nucleotides: TGTGCCAGCTCATTTCCAGGGGTCTCCTACGAGCAGTACTTC. Amino acid sequence: CASSFPGVSYEQYF. The entire variable domain, with the rest obtained from reference TRBV18 and TRBJ2-7, is as follows: NAGVMQNPRHLVRRRGQEARLRCSPMKGHSHVYWYRQLPEEGLKFMVYLQKENIIDESGMPKERFSAEFPKEGPSILRIQQVVRGDSAAYFCASSFPGVSYEQYFGPGTRLTVT.

The rearrangement links TRBV7-2 to TRBJ1-5; 7 bases agree with TRBD1. Trimming at V came to 7 bases and at J to 1 base, leaving 7 bases not matched to a gene. The CDR3 runs to 15 residues. Germline V gene sequence: CDR1 SGHTA, CDR2 FQGNSA. For the CDR3, the DNA is TGTGCCAGCACCCTAGGGGACAGCAGCAATCAGCCCCAGCATTTT. Residues: CASTLGDSSNQPQHF.

This clone appeared once. The chain combines TRBV4-1 with TRBJ2-7, with no clear D. Germline lookup yields CDR1 MGHRA and CDR2 YSYEKL. The CDR3 has 16 residues. Trimming cost V 4 bases and J 0 bases, with 16 bases left between them. CDR3 DNA: TGCGCCAGCAGCCCTCTTCTTGTACCTAGCTCCTACGAGCAGTACTTC. Translating gives CASSPLLVPSSYEQYF.

This clone has just one count. This chain joins TRBV5-4 and TRBJ1-2; D is possibly TRBD1 (6 bases). The ends were cut back, 4 bases at V and 8 bases at J, with 18 bases in the middle. Germline V gene data show CDR1 as SGHNT and CDR2 as YYREEE (reference sequence). The CDR3 has 14 amino acids. CDR3 coding DNA: TGTGCCAGCAGCCCGTCCGGGACAAGAGGCGGCTACACCTTC. This sequence encodes CASSPSGTRGGYTF.

This clone has only one observation. The chain has TRBV4-3 and TRBJ2-1; D unresolved. V lost 0 bases, J lost 4 bases, and 10 bases lay in between. The CDR3 runs 15 residues. Germline CDR1 LGHNA, CDR2 YSLEER. The CDR3 bases are TGCGCCAGCAGCCAAGATTCACAGAATTACAATGAGCAGTTCTTC. Translating gives CASSQDSQNYNEQFF.

For this clone: The sample has other DNA sequences that encode this CDR3 too. V usage is TRBV5-4 and J usage is TRBJ2-1, with 7 bases identical to TRBD1. The CDR3 consists of 13 residues. J lost 3 bases, V lost 5 bases, and 2 bases had no gene match. Germline assignment: CDR1 SGHNT and CDR2 YYREEE (reference sequence). CDR3 residues: CASRRDSYNEQFF. Written as DNA, the CDR3 is TGTGCCAGCAGGAGGGACAGCTACAATGAGCAGTTCTTC.

This chain connects TRBV5-1 to TRBJ2-5; D perhaps matches TRBD1 (5 bases). Germline CDR1 is SGHRS and CDR2 is YFSETQ. This CDR3 has 12 amino acids. Trimming left V 5 bases short and J 4 bases short, with 9 bases between. In DNA form, the CDR3 reads TGCGCCAGCAGACCGGACACAGAGACCCAGTACTTC. It is translated as CASRPDTETQYF. The variable domain in full, completed from reference TRBV5-1 and TRBJ2-5, reads KAGVTQTPRYLIKTRGQQVTLSCSPISGHRSVSWYQQTPGQGLQFLFEYFSETQRNKGNFPGRFSGRQFSNSRSEMNVSTLELGDSALYLCASRPDTETQYFGPGTRLLVL.

This chain uses TRBV4-3 with TRBJ2-5; 8 nucleotides match TRBD2. V trimming: 0 bases; J trimming: 3 bases; junction bases outside the gene matches: 18. Per the germline V gene, CDR1 is LGHNA and CDR2 is YSLEER. The CDR3 contains 20 residues. In nucleotides, the CDR3 is TGCGCCAGCAGCCAAGATCATAGGCCTAGCGGGCCGCCAAGTGAAGAGACCCAGTACTTC. Its protein product is CASSQDHRPSGPPSEETQYF.

CDR3 loop: CASSRSGQGSHEQYF. CDR3 coding DNA: TGCGCCAGCAGCCGATCGGGACAGGGGTCACACGAGCAGTACTTC. The rearrangement joins TRBV4-3 to TRBJ2-7; 10 bases agree with TRBD1. CDR3 size: 15 residues. Germline V CDR1 and CDR2: LGHNA, YSLEER. Trimming cost V 4 bases and J 5 bases; bases outside gene matches: 8.

The V gene is TRBV25-1, the J gene TRBJ1-2, with unresolved D. The CDR3 runs to 15 residues. Trimming took off 1 base at V and 7 bases at J, with 16 bases between the two ends. Germline V gene lookup returns CDR1 MGHDK and CDR2 SYGVNS. CDR3 coding DNA: TGTGCCAGCAGTGAATTGGTCGGAGGGTTCGGTGGCTACACCTTC. Translating it yields CASSELVGGFGGYTF.

This sequence joins TRBV29-1 and TRBJ2-2; 10 positions match TRBD2. The CDR3 loop spans 16 amino acids. Germline values: CDR1 SQVTM, CDR2 ANQGSEA. V shed 5 bases and J 5 bases; nucleotides not matched to a gene: 11. CDR3 in DNA: TGCAGCGTTTCAAAGCGGGAGGGCCTCGGTACCGGGGAGCTGTTTTTT. Its protein product is CSVSKREGLGTGELFF.

The table lists this clone with a few counts. V usage is TRBV5-5 and J usage is TRBJ1-2; D might be TRBD1 (6 bases). This CDR3 is built from 14 residues. Germline CDR1 is SGHKS and CDR2 is YYEKEE (reference sequence). Between the trimmed V and J ends, which lost 4 bases and 8 bases, there was a span of 18 bases. The CDR3 DNA reads TGTGCCAGCAGCCAGAGCTACAGGGCGGACGGCTACACCTTC. Residues: CASSQSYRADGYTF.

The chain combines TRBV18 with TRBJ2-3, with a possible D match to TRBD1 (5 bases). The CDR3 is 13 residues long. Between the trimmed V and J ends, which lost 3 bases and 3 bases, there was a span of 7 bases. The germline V gene has CDR1 KGHSH and CDR2 LQKENI. The CDR3: CASSPGRTDTQYF. Written as DNA, the CDR3 is TGTGCCAGCTCACCGGGGCGGACAGATACGCAGTATTTT.

The chain carries TRBV7-9 and TRBJ2-5; no clear D gene. Germline-derived CDR1 and CDR2 are SEHNR and FQNEAQ (reference sequence). The ends were cut back, 5 bases at V and 2 bases at J, with 12 bases in the middle. This CDR3 is built from 14 residues. The CDR3 DNA follows: TGTGCCAGCAGCCCCCTTGGCAATCAAGAGACCCAGTACTTC. It translates to CASSPLGNQETQYF.

This rearrangement joins TRBV30 to TRBJ1-2; 8 positions match TRBD1. CDR1 is GTSNPN and CDR2 is SVGIG in the germline V gene (reference sequence). After removal of 4 bases from V and 11 bases from J, the junction contained 6 bases not matched to a gene. The CDR3 loop spans 11 amino acids. The CDR3 DNA reads TGTGCCTGGACGGACAGGGAGGGGTACACCTTC. Translated, it gives CAWTDREGYTF.